A single sample is the source of the 21 T cell receptor beta chains below, sequenced in a study of tumor-infiltrating lymphocytes in oesophageal squamous cell carcinoma. One entry per CDR3 protein, called by TCRdb with MiXCR from the PCR reads. The table has fewer than 15,000 distinct CDR3 sequences, roughly 56% seen once; the top ten hold approximately 35%. The sample consisted of esophageal tumor tissue. The receptor source for this set is a male donor with esophageal squamous cell carcinoma.

V gene TRBV5-6 combines with J gene TRBJ2-5; TRBD1 agrees at 9 bases. V was clipped by 1 base and J by 5 bases; unmatched bases: 12. The germline gives CDR1 SGHDT, CDR2 YYEEEE. The CDR3 extends over 17 amino acids. CDR3 amino acids: CASSLRRNRGLVETQYF. CDR3 nucleotide sequence: TGTGCCAGCAGCTTGCGGCGGAACAGGGGGCTCGTCGAGACCCAGTACTTC.

The V call is TRBV20-1, the J call TRBJ2-2; 10 bases fit TRBD1. From germline, CDR1 is DFQATT and CDR2 SNEGSKA (reference sequence). This CDR3 is built from 15 residues. The J segment lost 5 bases and the V segment lost 6 bases, leaving 9 bases of the junction unmatched. The CDR3 protein is CSAFYRDRGTGELFF. The CDR3 region has the DNA TGCAGTGCCTTCTACCGGGACAGGGGAACCGGGGAGCTGTTTTTT.

This chain uses TRBV7-2 with TRBJ1-1; the D is unclear. The DNA end is a closer match to TRBJ2-5, so the J assignment may be wrong. Per the germline V gene, CDR1 is SGHTA and CDR2 is FQGNSA. The CDR3 covers 13 residues. The CDR3 DNA reads TGTGCCAGCAGCCCCCCAGTTTCGCAGACCCAGTACTTC. Translating gives CASSPPVSQTQYF.

V gene TRBV20-1 combines with J gene TRBJ1-1; the D is unclear. The CDR3 loop spans 11 amino acids. The germline V and J ends were trimmed by 8 bases and 1 base, with 8 bases remaining between them. Germline CDR1 is DFQATT and CDR2 is SNEGSKA (reference sequence). This chain's CDR3 is CSLYRNTEAFF. CDR3 DNA sequence: TGCAGTCTCTATAGGAACACTGAAGCTTTCTTT.

The chain carries TRBV7-4 and TRBJ2-5, with D maybe TRBD2 (5 bases). With the DNA end fitting TRBJ2-7 better, the J assignment may be wrong. This CDR3 is 13 amino acids long. From germline, CDR1 is SGHVT and CDR2 SQSDAQ. The CDR3, as DNA: TGTGCCAGCAGCTCGATCCGGGGTTACGAGCAGTACTTC. Amino acids: CASSSIRGYEQYF.

This clonotype ranks as medium-sized (0.01 to 0.1%). This chain links TRBV11-2 with TRBJ2-1, with D unclear. The CDR3 has 14 amino acids. Trimming removed 1 base at V and 5 bases at J, with 9 bases between. CDR1 is SGHAT and CDR2 is FQNNGV in the germline V gene. CDR3 protein: CASSLGSSDNEQFF. The CDR3 DNA sequence: TGTGCCAGCAGCTTAGGTAGCAGCGACAATGAGCAGTTCTTC.

This chain connects TRBV6-2 or TRBV6-3 to TRBJ2-4; unclear D gene. The last part of the DNA fits TRBJ2-1 better; the J call may be wrong. CDR3 size: 14 residues. In germline, CDR1 is MNHEY, CDR2 SVGEGT. CDR3 nucleotides: TGTGCCAGCATGTGGTCCCTCTCCTACAATGAGCAGTTCTTC. Amino acids: CASMWSLSYNEQFF.

This clonotype turned up a few times. V gene TRBV6-8 combines with J gene TRBJ2-6; possibly TRBD2 for D (6 bases). Trimming stripped 2 bases from V and 0 bases from J, with 14 bases between. From germline, CDR1 is MNHGY and CDR2 SAAAGT. The CDR3 contains 18 residues. The CDR3, as DNA: TGTGCCAGCAGTTACAGTTCGGGGGTCGGCTCTGGGGCCAACGTCCTGACTTTC. It translates to CASSYSSGVGSGANVLTF.

This clonotype was picked up a small number of times. The chain couples TRBV7-2 to TRBJ2-3; D not certain. The DNA end is a closer match to TRBJ2-5, so the J assignment may be wrong. The germline CDR1 and CDR2 sequences are SGHTA and FQGNSA. The length of the CDR3 is 14 residues. CDR3 sequence: CASSPGSTRGTQYF. CDR3 nucleotide sequence: TGTGCCAGCAGCCCCGGTTCAACACGTGGGACCCAGTACTTC.

V gene TRBV28 combines with J gene TRBJ2-4; D unresolved. V lost 8 bases and J lost 6, with 14 bases in between. Germline V lookup: CDR1 MDHEN, CDR2 SYDVKM. This CDR3 region has 13 residues. For the CDR3, the DNA is TGTGCCAGCGAAATACCGGGCGGAAACATTCAGTACTTC. Translation gives CASEIPGGNIQYF.

The rearrangement links TRBV7-6 to TRBJ2-4, with no clear D. The V gene lost 6 bases and the J gene lost 3 bases, with 12 bases spanning the gap. Germline V CDR1 and CDR2: SGHVS, FNYEAQ. The CDR3 sequence is 14 residues long. This CDR3 reads CASRDLDGKNIQYF. The CDR3 DNA follows: TGTGCCAGCAGGGATCTGGATGGCAAAAACATTCAGTACTTC. The full variable domain, in which reference TRBV7-6 and TRBJ2-4 provide the parts outside the CDR3, is GAGVSQSPRYKVTKRGQDVALRCDPISGHVSLYWYRQALGQGPEFLTYFNYEAQQDKSGLPNDRFSAERPEGSISTLTIQRTEQRDSAMYRCASRDLDGKNIQYFGAGTRLSVL.

This clonotype was seen just once. The chain uses TRBV3-1 and TRBJ2-1; D is ambiguous. Near its end, the DNA agrees better with TRBJ1-2, so the J call may be wrong. From germline, CDR1 is LGHDT and CDR2 YNNKEL (reference sequence). The CDR3 length is 12 residues. The CDR3 here is CASSQTIYGYTF. CDR3 sequence (DNA): TGTGCCAGCAGCCAAACTATCTATGGCTACACCTTC.

This clonotype was recorded only once. In DNA, the CDR3 is TGTGCCAGCAGCTTATTACAGGGGGGTACCGGGGAGCTGTTTTTT. Its translation is CASSLLQGGTGELFF. The chain couples TRBV7-2 to TRBJ2-3; TRBD1 matches 8 bases. The DNA end favors TRBJ2-2, so the J call may be wrong. The germline V gene encodes CDR1 SGHTA and CDR2 FQGNSA. The CDR3 sequence is 15 residues long.

With regard to this clonotype: At one end the junction does not follow the germline gene, possibly because of a read error. This chain uses TRBV7-6 with TRBJ2-3, with D possibly matching TRBD2 (6 bases). This CDR3 has 14 amino acids. Per germline, CDR1 SGHVS and CDR2 FNYEAQ. The CDR3 region has the DNA TGTGCTAGCAGCTTTGGAGGGAACACAGATACGCAGTATTTT. Residues: CASSFGGNTDTQYF.

Comments on this clonotype: A much bigger clone sits one base away, suggesting this may be a read error. The gene calls are TRBV7-9 and TRBJ2-2, with 7 bases matching TRBD2. The V gene end was trimmed by 4 bases and the J gene end by 3 bases; junction bases not matched to a gene: 11. There are 17 residues in the CDR3. CDR1 and CDR2 from the germline V gene are SEHNR and FQNEAQ (reference sequence). CDR3 nucleotides: TGTGCCAGCAGCTGGGCCCTTAGCGGGTGTTACACCGGGGAGCTGTTTTTT. This translates into CASSWALSGCYTGELFF.

The chain recombines TRBV2 with TRBJ2-3, with TRBD1 matching over 9 bases. Near its end, the DNA agrees better with TRBJ2-7, so the J call may be wrong. CDR3 length equals 13 residues. The V gene's germline CDR1 is SNHLY and CDR2 FYNNEI. CDR3 region: CASSEGTGNEQYF. CDR3 bases: TGTGCCAGCAGTGAGGGGACAGGGAATGAGCAGTACTTC.

The gene calls are TRBV7-6 and TRBJ2-1, with D perhaps matching TRBD2 (6 bases). V was clipped by 5 bases and J by 7 bases, with 15 bases between them. Germline-derived CDR1 and CDR2 are SGHVS and FNYEAQ. This CDR3 contains 14 residues. The CDR3 DNA reads TGTGCCAGCAGCGATTGGAGAGCGGGTAATGAGCAGTTCTTC. It codes for CASSDWRAGNEQFF.

This clonotype was found once. J is TRBJ2-7 and V is TRBV27, with TRBD2 as a possible D gene (5 bases). The end of the DNA is better explained by TRBJ2-1, so the J call may be wrong. This CDR3 has 16 amino acids. The germline V gene encodes CDR1 MNHEY and CDR2 SMNVEV (reference sequence). The DNA of the CDR3 is TGTGCCAGCAGTTTATCAGGAGGCTCTAAGTACAATGAGCAGTTCTTC. It is translated as CASSLSGGSKYNEQFF.

J is TRBJ2-7 and V is TRBV7-2; 7 bases agree with TRBD1. The end of the DNA aligns better with TRBJ2-1, so the J call may be wrong. This CDR3 has 14 amino acids. Germline lookup yields CDR1 SGHTA and CDR2 FQGNSA. The CDR3 DNA sequence: TGTGCCAGCACCCCGGGACAGTCCTACAATGAGCAGTTCTTC. The encoded protein is CASTPGQSYNEQFF.

This clonotype was seen only a few times. V usage is TRBV7-6 and J usage is TRBJ2-1, with D hard to call. V shed 2 bases and J shed 4 bases, with 6 bases lying between them. The germline CDR1 and CDR2 sequences are SGHVS and FNYEAQ. The CDR3 length is 13 residues. The CDR3 reads CASSLTRYNEQFF. The CDR3 nucleotides read TGTGCCAGCAGCTTAACCAGATACAATGAGCAGTTCTTC.

V gene TRBV6-8 combines with J gene TRBJ2-7, with 7 bases identical to TRBD2. The J call is in doubt because the DNA end fits TRBJ2-5 better. Germline V gives CDR1 MNHGY, CDR2 SAAAGT. The CDR3 is made up of 14 amino acids. Written as DNA, the CDR3 is TGTGCCAGCAGAAACAGCGGGGTCCAAGAGACCCAGTACTTC. This translates into CASRNSGVQETQYF.